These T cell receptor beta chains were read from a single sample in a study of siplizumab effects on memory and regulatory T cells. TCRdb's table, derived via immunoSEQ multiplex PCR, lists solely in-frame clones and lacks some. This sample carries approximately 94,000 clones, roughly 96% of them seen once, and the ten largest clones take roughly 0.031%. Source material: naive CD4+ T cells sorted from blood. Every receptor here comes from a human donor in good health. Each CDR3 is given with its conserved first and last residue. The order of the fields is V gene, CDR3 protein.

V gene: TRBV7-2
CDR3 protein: CASSFDRGRAANEKLFF

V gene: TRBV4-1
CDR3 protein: CASSQGYGGNTGELFF

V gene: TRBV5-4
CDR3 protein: CASSLAGGSEQYF

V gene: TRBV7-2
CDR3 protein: CASSFQETQYF

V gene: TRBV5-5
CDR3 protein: CASSLLGATMNTEAFF

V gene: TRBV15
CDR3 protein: CATSRVARTNTEAFF

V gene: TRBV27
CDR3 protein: CASSFISPGRLNTEAFF

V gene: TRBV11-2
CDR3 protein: CASSLDLYQVRHTGELFF

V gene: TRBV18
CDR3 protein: CASSPLQGGTDTQYF

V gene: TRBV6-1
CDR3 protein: CASSDGHTFSGNTIYF

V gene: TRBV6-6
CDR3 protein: CASSLTKSSYNEQFF

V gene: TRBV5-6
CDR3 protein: CASSLWESPLHF

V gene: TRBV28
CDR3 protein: CASSLMGNYGYTF

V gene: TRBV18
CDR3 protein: CASSGQGMNTEAFF

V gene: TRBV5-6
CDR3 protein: CASSSRWGGNSPLHF

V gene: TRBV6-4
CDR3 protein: CASSAPASGPLHRGAVF

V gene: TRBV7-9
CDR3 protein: CASSLMETWPPLHF

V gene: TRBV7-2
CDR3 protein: CASSFQAFEQYF

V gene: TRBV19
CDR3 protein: CASNAGYNSPLHF

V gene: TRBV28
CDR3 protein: CASSSPSSGGQYF

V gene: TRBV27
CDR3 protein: CASSLTSSTGKQFF

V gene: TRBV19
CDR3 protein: CASSHDRGPWPEKLFF

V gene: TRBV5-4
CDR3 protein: CASSLAHLRDAYEQYF

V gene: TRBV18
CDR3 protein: CASSPDPGRTDNEQFF

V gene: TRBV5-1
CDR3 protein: CASSLGDAVPYGYTF

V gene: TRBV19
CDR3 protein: CASSIESGTTEAFF

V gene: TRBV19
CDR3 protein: CASTPPGGHGDLPQHF

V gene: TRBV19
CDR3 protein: CASRGENTEAFF

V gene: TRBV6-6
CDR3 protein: CASGQGAGYGYTF

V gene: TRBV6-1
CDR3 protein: CASSAARNRETQYF

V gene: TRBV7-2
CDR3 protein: CASSLAAGPYEQYF

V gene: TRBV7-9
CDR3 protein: CASSFGLDRGHQETQYF

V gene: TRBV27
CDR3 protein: CASSAMNEQFF